This T cell receptor beta chain was documented in a study of cytomegalovirus exposure and HLA in healthy donors. This CDR3 contains 13 residues. The germline V gene encodes CDR1 SGDLS and CDR2 YYNGEE. V lost 2 bases to trimming and J lost 3 bases, with 8 bases between them. PCR used 60 Vbeta primers and 13 Jbeta primers. Method: immunoSEQ multiplex PCR; TCRdb's copy keeps in-frame clones and lacks some. The data contain around 130,000 clones, 80% of them singletons. This clonotype was obtained from a man in his thirties or forties in good health and CMV-seronegative. The chain combines TRBV9 with TRBJ1-1; D uncertain. Material for sequencing was PBMCs. The chain's CDR3 is CASSVAGDTEAFF. CDR3 DNA: TGTGCCAGCAGCGTTGCCGGGGACACTGAAGCTTTCTTT.